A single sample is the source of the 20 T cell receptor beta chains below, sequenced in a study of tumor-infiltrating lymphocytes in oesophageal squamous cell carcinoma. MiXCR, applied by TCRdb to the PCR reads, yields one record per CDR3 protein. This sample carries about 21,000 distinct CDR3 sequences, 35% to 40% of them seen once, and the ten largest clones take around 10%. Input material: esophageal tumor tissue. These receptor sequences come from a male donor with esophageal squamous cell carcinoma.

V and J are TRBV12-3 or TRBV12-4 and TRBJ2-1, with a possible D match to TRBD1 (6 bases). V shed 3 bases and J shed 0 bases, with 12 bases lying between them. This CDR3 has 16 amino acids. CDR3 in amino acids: CASSFLTGSSYNEQFF. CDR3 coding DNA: TGTGCCAGCAGTTTCCTCACAGGGAGCTCCTACAATGAGCAGTTCTTC.

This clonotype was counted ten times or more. The CDR3, as DNA: TGTGCCAGCAGTGGGCGGGGGGATAGCAATCAGCCCCAGCATTTT. Protein product: CASSGRGDSNQPQHF. The chain has TRBV6-1 and TRBJ1-5; TRBD1 is a possible D gene (5 bases). The CDR3 sequence is 15 residues long. The germline CDR1 and CDR2 sequences are MNHNS and SASEGT. Trimming left V 4 bases short and J 0 bases short, with 10 bases between.

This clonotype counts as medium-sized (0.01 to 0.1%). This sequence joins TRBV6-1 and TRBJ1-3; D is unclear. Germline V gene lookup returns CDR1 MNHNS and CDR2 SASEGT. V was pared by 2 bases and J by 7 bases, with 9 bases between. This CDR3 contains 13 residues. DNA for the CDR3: TGTGCCAGCAGTGAATTTAAATGGAACACCATATATTTT. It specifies CASSEFKWNTIYF.

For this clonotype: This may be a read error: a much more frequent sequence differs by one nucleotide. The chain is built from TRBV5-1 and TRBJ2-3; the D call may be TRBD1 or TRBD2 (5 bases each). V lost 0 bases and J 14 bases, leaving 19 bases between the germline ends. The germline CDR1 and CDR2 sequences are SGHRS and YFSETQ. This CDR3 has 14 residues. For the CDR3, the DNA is TGCGCCAGCAGCTTGGGAGAGGGGACCGGGGAGCTGTATTTT. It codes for CASSLGEGTGELYF.

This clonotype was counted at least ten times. DNA for the CDR3: TGTGCCAGCAGCCCATCGCGCTACTCCTACAATGAGCAGTACTTC. Residues: CASSPSRYSYNEQYF. The chain links TRBV12-3 or TRBV12-4 to TRBJ2-1; D gene ambiguous. Judging by the DNA end, TRBJ2-7 fits better; the J call may be wrong. The CDR3 totals 15 residues.

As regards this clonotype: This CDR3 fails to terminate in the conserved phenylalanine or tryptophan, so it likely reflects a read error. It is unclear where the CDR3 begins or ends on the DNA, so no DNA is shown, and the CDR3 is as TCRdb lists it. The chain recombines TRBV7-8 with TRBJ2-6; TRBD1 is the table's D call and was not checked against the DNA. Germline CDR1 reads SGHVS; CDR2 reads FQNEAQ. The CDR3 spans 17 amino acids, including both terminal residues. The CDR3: CASSLARLVNSVQYFGA.

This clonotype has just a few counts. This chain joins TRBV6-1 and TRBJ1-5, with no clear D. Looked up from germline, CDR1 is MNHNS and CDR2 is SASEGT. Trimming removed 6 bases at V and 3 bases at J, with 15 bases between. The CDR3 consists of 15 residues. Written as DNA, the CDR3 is TGTGCCAGCAGGGACCCTTTTTTTGACAATCAGCCCCAGCATTTT. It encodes CASRDPFFDNQPQHF.

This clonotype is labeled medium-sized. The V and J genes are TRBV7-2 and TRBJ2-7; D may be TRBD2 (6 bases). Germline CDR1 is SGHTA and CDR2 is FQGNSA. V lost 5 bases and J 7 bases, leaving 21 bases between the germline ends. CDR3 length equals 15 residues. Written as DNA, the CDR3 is TGTGCCAGCAGCCAGAAGGGACGCGGGGCTAATGAGCAGTACTTC. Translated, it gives CASSQKGRGANEQYF.

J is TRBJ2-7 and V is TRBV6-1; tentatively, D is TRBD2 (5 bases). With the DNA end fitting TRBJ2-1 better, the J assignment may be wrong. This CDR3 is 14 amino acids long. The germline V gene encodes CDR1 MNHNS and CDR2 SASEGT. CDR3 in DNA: TGTGCCAGCAGCGGCGGAGGTTCCTACAATGAGCAGTTCTTC. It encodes CASSGGGSYNEQFF.

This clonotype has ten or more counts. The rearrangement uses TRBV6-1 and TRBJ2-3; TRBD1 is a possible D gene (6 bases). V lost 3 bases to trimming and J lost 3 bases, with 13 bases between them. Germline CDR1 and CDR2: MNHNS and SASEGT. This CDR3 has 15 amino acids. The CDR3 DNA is TGTGCCAGCAGTGAGTTACTACAGGGAACAGATACGCAGTATTTT. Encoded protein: CASSELLQGTDTQYF.

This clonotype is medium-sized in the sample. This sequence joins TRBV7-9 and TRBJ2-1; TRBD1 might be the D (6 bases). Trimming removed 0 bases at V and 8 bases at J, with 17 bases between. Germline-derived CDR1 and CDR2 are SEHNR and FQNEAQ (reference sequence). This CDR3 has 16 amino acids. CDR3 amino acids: CASSLAWPGAGDEQFF. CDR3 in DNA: TGTGCCAGCAGCTTAGCGTGGCCAGGGGCGGGTGATGAGCAGTTCTTC.

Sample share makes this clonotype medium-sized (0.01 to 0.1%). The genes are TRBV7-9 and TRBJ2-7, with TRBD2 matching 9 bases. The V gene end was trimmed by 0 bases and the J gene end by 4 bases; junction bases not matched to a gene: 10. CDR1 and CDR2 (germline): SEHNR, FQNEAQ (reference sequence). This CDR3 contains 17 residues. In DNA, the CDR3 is TGTGCCAGCAGCTTAGCGGCGAGTCTAGCGGGGTCTTACGAGCAGTACTTC. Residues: CASSLAASLAGSYEQYF.

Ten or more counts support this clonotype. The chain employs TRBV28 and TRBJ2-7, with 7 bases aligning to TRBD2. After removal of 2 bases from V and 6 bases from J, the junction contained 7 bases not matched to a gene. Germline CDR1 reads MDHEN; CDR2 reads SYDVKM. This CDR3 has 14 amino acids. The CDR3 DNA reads TGTGCCAGCAGTTTAGGGGGGGTAGGTCGCGAGCAGTACTTC. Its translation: CASSLGGVGREQYF.

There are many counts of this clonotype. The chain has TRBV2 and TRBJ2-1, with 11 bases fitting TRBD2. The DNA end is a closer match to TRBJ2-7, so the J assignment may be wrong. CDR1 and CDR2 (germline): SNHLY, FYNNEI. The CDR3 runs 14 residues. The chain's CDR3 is CASSVETSGNEQYF. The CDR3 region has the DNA TGTGCCAGCAGTGTAGAGACTAGCGGGAACGAGCAGTACTTC.

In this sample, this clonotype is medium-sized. The CDR3 DNA is TGTGCCACCAGCCGGACAGGTCAGAAGACCCAGTACTTC. It codes for CATSRTGQKTQYF. J is TRBJ2-5 and V is TRBV24-1; 7 nucleotides agree with TRBD1. The CDR3 runs to 13 residues. Per germline, CDR1 KGHDR and CDR2 SFDVKD. The V gene end was trimmed by 7 bases and the J gene end by 6 bases; junction bases not matched to a gene: 7.

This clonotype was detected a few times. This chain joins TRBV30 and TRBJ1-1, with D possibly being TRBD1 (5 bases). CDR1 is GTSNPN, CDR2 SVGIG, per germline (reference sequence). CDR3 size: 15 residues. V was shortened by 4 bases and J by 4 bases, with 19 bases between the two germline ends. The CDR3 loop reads CAWIRVYYGSTEAFF. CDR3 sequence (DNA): TGTGCCTGGATCAGGGTCTATTATGGTAGCACTGAAGCTTTCTTT.

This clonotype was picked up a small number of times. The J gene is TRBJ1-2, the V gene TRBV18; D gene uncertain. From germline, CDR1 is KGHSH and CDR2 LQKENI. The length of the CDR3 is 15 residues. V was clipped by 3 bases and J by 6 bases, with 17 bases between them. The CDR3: CASSPTREDGHGYTF. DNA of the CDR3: TGTGCCAGCTCACCTACGAGGGAGGATGGGCATGGCTACACCTTC.

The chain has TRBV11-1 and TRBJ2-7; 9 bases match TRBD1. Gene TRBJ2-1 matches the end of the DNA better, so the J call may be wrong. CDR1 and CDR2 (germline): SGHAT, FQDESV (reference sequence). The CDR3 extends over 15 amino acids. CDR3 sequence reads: CASSKPGQGFNEQFF. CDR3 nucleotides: TGTGCCAGCAGCAAACCGGGACAGGGATTCAATGAGCAGTTCTTC.

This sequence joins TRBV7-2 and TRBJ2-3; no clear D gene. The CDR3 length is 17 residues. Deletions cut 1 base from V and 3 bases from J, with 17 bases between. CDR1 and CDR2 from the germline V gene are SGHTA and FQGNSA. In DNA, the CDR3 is TGTGCCAGCAGCTTAGAATGGCAGGCAGGTGTTACAGATACGCAGTATTTT. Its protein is CASSLEWQAGVTDTQYF.

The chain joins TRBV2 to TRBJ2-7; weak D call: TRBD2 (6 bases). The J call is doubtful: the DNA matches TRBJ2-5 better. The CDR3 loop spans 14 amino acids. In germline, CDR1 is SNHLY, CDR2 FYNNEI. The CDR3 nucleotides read TGTGCCAGCGTGGAGGGCGGGCGGGAAGAGACCCAGTACTTC. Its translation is CASVEGGREETQYF.